The 10 T cell receptor beta chains presented below share a single source sample, sequenced in a study of blood T cell repertoires in COVID-19. Data came from immunoSEQ multiplex PCR; TCRdb stores just in-frame clones and leaves some out. The table includes tens of thousands of clones, approximately 92% detected once. The sample taken for sequencing was peripheral blood. These receptors were obtained from a woman aged 60-75 years with COVID-19, enrolled during active disease.

The chain couples TRBV18 to TRBJ2-3; 7 nucleotides align to TRBD2. Germline CDR1 KGHSH, CDR2 LQKENI. V lost 4 bases, J lost 1 base, and 8 bases stayed unmatched. The CDR3 runs 16 residues. CDR3 protein: CASSLGVAGGTDTQYF. The CDR3 nucleotides are TGTGCCAGCTCACTAGGGGTAGCGGGCGGCACAGATACGCAGTATTTT.

The chain recombines TRBV5-4 with TRBJ2-1; 10 nucleotides line up with TRBD2. The ends lost 2 bases at V and 3 bases at J; junction bases unmatched: 5. The CDR3 extends over 16 amino acids. Germline V CDR1 and CDR2: SGHNT, YYREEE (reference sequence). The CDR3 sequence is CASSFGQRGGYNEQFF. The CDR3 nucleotides are TGTGCCAGCAGCTTTGGGCAGCGGGGGGGCTACAATGAGCAGTTCTTC.

The chain recombines TRBV27 with TRBJ1-1, with TRBD1 as a possible D gene (5 bases). This CDR3 region has 15 residues. The V end was cut by 3 bases, the J end by 4 bases, with 15 bases between. Per the germline V gene, CDR1 is MNHEY and CDR2 is SMNVEV (reference sequence). The CDR3 DNA follows: TGTGCCAGCAGTTTGGGGGGGGGAGTCGTCACTGAAGCTTTCTTT. Amino acids: CASSLGGGVVTEAFF.

The gene calls are TRBV6-5 and TRBJ1-1, with D possibly matching TRBD1 (5 bases). CDR1 and CDR2 (germline): MNHEY, SVGAGI. The CDR3 has 12 residues. Trimming removed 8 bases at V and 5 bases at J, with 12 bases between. CDR3 sequence reads: CASSLDRTEAFF. For the CDR3, the DNA is TGTGCCAGCTCGCTTGACAGAACTGAAGCTTTCTTT.

This clone was found once. DNA of the CDR3: TGTGCCATCAGTGTCCTCGACAGGGGATACAATGAGCAGTTCTTC. It translates to CAISVLDRGYNEQFF. The genes are TRBV10-3 and TRBJ2-1; 8 nucleotides agree with TRBD1. Germline assignment: CDR1 ENHRY and CDR2 SYGVKD. The V and J ends lost 4 bases and 4 bases, in that order; junction bases with no gene match: 6. The length of the CDR3 is 15 residues.

There are a few counts of this clone. This chain joins TRBV13 and TRBJ2-2; 7 positions match TRBD1. This CDR3 has 16 amino acids. Germline V gene lookup returns CDR1 PRHDT and CDR2 FYEKMQ (reference sequence). J was trimmed by 2 bases and V by 5 bases; bases with no gene match: 8. CDR3 protein: CASSPRQGSNTGELFF. CDR3 in DNA: TGTGCCAGCAGCCCACGACAGGGCAGTAACACCGGGGAGCTGTTTTTT.

This chain uses TRBV14 with TRBJ2-1, with a tentative D call TRBD2 (5 bases). Per germline, CDR1 SGHDN and CDR2 FVKESK. V lost 4 bases and J 8 bases, leaving 12 bases between the germline ends. This CDR3 is 13 amino acids long. The CDR3 DNA follows: TGTGCCAGCAGCCTCTGGCGGCGGGATGAGCAGTTCTTC. Protein: CASSLWRRDEQFF.

The chain recombines TRBV24-1 with TRBJ2-2, with 7 bases aligning to TRBD1. CDR3 length equals 16 residues. V dropped 0 bases and J dropped 6; count of bases not matched to a gene: 6. From germline, CDR1 is KGHDR and CDR2 SFDVKD. Here the CDR3 reads CATSDLEGAKPGELFF. CDR3 sequence (DNA): TGTGCCACCAGTGATTTGGAGGGGGCGAAGCCCGGGGAGCTGTTTTTT.

Here the CDR3 reads CASSLQGIPGIQYF. The CDR3 DNA follows: TGTGCCAGCAGTTTACAGGGAATTCCTGGCATTCAGTACTTC. The chain recombines TRBV27 with TRBJ2-4; the D gene is possibly TRBD1 (5 bases). Trimming stripped 2 bases from V and 9 bases from J, with 14 bases between. The V gene's germline CDR1 is MNHEY and CDR2 SMNVEV (reference sequence). The CDR3 totals 14 residues.

This clone was seen a single time. The chain joins TRBV14 to TRBJ1-1; D gene uncertain. The CDR3 sequence is 14 residues long. Germline V lookup: CDR1 SGHDN, CDR2 FVKESK. V lost 2 bases, J lost 4 bases, and 11 bases lay in between. The CDR3 spells CASSQRTGGTEAFF. The CDR3 DNA reads TGTGCCAGCAGCCAAAGGACCGGAGGCACTGAAGCTTTCTTT.